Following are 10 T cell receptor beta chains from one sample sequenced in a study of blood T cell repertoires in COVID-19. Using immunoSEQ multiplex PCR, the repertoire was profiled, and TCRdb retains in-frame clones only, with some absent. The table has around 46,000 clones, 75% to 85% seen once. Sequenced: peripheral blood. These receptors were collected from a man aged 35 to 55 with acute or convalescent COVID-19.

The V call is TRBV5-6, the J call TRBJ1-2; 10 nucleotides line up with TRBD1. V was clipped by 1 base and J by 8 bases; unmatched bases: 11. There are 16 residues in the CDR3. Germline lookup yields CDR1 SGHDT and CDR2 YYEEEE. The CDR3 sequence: CASSLRDRGTAGGYTF. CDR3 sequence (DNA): TGTGCCAGCAGCTTGAGGGACAGGGGAACGGCTGGCGGCTACACCTTC. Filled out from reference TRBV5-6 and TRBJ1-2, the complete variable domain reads DAGVTQSPTHLIKTRGQQVTLRCSPKSGHDTVSWYQQALGQGPQFIFQYYEEEERQRGNFPDRFSGHQFPNYSSELNVNALLLGDSALYLCASSLRDRGTAGGYTFGSGTRLTVV.

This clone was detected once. CDR3 amino acids: CASSFRDSQETQYF. CDR3 in DNA: TGTGCCAGCAGCTTCCGGGACAGCCAAGAGACCCAGTACTTC. The genes are TRBV7-2 and TRBJ2-5, with 7 bases matching TRBD1. V lost 3 bases and J lost 1; bases outside the gene matches: 2. From germline, CDR1 is SGHTA and CDR2 FQGNSA. The CDR3 consists of 14 residues. The complete variable domain, with remaining parts taken from reference TRBV7-2 and TRBJ2-5, reads GAGVSQSPSNKVTEKGKDVELRCDPISGHTALYWYRQSLGQGLEFLIYFQGNSAPDKSGLPSDRFSAERTGGSVSTLTIQRTQQEDSAVYLCASSFRDSQETQYFGPGTRLLVL.

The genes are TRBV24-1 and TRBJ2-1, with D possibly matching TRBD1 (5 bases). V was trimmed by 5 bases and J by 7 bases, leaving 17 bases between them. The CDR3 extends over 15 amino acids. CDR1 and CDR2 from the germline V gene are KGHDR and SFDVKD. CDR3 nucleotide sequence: TGTGCCACCAGTGGAGGAAGCAGGACAATAAATGAGCAGTTCTTC. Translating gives CATSGGSRTINEQFF.

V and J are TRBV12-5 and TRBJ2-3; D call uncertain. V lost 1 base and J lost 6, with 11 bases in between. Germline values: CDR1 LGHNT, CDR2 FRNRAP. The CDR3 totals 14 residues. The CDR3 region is CASGLGPKMDTQYF. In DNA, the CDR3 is TGTGCTAGTGGTTTGGGGCCCAAGATGGATACGCAGTATTTT.

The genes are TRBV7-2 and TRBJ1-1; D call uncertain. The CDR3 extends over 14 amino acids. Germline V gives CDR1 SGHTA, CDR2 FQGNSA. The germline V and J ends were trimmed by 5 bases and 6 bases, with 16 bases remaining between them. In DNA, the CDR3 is TGTGCCAGCAGCACCGGGCCCAGCGGGGCTGAAGCTTTCTTT. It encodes CASSTGPSGAEAFF.

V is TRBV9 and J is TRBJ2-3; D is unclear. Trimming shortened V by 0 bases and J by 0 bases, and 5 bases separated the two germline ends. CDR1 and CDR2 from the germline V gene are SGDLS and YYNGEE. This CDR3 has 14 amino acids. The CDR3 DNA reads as TGTGCCAGCAGCGTAGCCCGTAGCACAGATACGCAGTATTTT. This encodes CASSVARSTDTQYF.

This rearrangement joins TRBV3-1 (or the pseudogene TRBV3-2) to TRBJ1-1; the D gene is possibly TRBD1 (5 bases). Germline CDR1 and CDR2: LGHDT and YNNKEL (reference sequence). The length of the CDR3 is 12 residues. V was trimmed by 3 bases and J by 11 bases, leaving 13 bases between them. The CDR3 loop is CASSQIGGGAFF. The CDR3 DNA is TGTGCCAGCAGCCAGATCGGGGGTGGGGCTTTCTTT.

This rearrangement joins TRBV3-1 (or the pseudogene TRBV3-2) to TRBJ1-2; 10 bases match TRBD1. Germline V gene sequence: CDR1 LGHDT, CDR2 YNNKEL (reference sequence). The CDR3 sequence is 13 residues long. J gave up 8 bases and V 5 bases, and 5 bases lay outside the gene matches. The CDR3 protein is CASSWGQGLGYTF. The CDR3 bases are TGTGCCAGCAGCTGGGGACAGGGGTTAGGCTACACCTTC.

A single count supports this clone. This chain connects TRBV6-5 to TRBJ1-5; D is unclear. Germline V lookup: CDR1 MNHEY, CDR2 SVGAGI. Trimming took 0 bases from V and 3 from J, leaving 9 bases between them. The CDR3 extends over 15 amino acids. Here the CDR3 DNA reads TGTGCCAGCAGTTACTCCGCGAACCCCAATCAGCCCCAGCATTTT. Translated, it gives CASSYSANPNQPQHF.

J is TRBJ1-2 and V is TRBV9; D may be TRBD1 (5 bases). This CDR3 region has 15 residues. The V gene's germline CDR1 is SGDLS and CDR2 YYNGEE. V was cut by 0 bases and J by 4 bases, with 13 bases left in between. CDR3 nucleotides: TGTGCCAGCAGCGTAGGGGACCCGGGAGTCTATGGCTACACCTTC. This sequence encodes CASSVGDPGVYGYTF. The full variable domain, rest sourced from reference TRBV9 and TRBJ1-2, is DSGVTQTPKHLITATGQRVTLRCSPRSGDLSVYWYQQSLDQGLQFLIQYYNGEERAKGNILERFSAQQFPDLHSELNLSSLELGDSALYFCASSVGDPGVYGYTFGSGTRLTVV.